The sequence of this TCR beta chain was determined in a study of blood T cell repertoires in COVID-19. Whole-study context: Whether acute or convalescent, the COVID-19 samples came from the United States, Italy and Spain. PBMCs, B-cell-depleted T cells, or T cells provided the cDNA or gDNA that made up the material.

Trimming took off 5 bases at V and 3 bases at J, with 10 bases between the two ends. The CDR3 runs to 13 residues. CDR1 and CDR2 from the germline V gene are MNHEY and SMNVEV (reference sequence). As handled by the study authors: Cell counts per sample came from amplifying reference gene primers. The assay was immunoSEQ multiplex PCR, and TCRdb's table has in-frame clones only and misses some. That table furnishes V, J and clone size, whereas the DNA furnished D and trimming. Among around 94,000 clones listed, roughly 90% were seen once. Material for sequencing was peripheral blood. The sequence was collected from a man older than 75 with acute or convalescent COVID-19. The V and J genes are TRBV27 and TRBJ1-2; a possible D gene is TRBD1 (6 bases). The CDR3 nucleotides are TGTGCCAGCAGTGATCAGGGGTACTATGGCTACACCTTC. Protein product: CASSDQGYYGYTF.